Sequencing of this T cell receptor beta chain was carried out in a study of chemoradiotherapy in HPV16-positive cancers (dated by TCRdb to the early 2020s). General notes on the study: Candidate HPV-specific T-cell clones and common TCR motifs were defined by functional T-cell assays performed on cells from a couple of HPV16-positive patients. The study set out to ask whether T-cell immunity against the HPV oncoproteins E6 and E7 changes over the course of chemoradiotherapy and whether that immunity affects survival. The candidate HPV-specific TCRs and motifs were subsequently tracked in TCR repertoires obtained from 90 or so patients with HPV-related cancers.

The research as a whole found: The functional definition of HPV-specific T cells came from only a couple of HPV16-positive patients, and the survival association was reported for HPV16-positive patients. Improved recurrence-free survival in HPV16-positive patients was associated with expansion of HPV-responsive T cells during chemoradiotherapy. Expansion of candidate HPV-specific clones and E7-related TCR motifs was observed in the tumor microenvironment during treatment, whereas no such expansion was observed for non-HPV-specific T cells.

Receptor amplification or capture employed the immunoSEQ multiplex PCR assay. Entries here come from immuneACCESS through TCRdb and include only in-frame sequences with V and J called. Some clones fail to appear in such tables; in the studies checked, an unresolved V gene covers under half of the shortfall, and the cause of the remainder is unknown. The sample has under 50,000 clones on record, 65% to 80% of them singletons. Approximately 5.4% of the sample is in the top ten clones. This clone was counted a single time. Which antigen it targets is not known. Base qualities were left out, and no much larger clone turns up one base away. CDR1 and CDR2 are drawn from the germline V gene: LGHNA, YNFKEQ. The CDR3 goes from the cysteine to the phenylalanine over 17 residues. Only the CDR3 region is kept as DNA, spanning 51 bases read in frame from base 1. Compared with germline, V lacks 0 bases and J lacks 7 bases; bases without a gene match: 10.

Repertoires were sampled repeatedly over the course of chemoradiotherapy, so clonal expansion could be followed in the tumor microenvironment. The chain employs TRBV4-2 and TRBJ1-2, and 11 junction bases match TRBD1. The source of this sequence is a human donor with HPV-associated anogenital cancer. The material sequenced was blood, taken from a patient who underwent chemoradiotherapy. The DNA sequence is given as TGTGCCAGCAGCCAAGATTGGCGGGACAGGGGGGTCCTTGGCTACACCTTC. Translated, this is CASSQDWRDRGVLGYTF.